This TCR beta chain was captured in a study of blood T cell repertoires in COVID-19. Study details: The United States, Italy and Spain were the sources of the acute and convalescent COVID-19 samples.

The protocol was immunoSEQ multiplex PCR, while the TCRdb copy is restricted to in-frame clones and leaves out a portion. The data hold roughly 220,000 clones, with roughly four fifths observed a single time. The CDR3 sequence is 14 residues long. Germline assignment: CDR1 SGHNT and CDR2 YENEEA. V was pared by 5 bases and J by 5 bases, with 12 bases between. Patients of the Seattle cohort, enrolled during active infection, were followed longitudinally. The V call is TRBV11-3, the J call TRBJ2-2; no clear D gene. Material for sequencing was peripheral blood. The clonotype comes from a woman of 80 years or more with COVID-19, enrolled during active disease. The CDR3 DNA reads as TGTGCCAGCAGCAACCGGTCCCGGACCGGGGAGCTGTTTTTT. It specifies CASSNRSRTGELFF.